This entry lists 17 T cell receptor beta chains sequenced from one sample in a study of T cell clonality in common variable immunodeficiency. Produced via immunoSEQ multiplex PCR; TCRdb's table is partial and in-frame only. The data show about 52,000 clones, with none appearing a single time. Source material: peripheral blood mononuclear cells. Receptors were obtained from a person between 18 and 75 years old in good health.

In its sample, this clone was seen many times. The sequence runs out 3 residues before the end of the CDR3; the remainder is reconstructed from the germline J gene. The V call is TRBV19, the J call TRBJ1-1, with D maybe TRBD1 (5 bases). Germline lookup yields CDR1 LNHDA and CDR2 SQIVND (reference sequence). V dropped 7 bases and J dropped 0 bases, with 12 bases sitting between them. The CDR3 runs 14 residues. Incomplete CDR3 DNA: TGTGCCAGTATCGAAGGGGCCATGAACACTGAA. It specifies CASIEGAMNTE. The entire CDR3 is CASIEGAMNTEAFF.

At least ten counts were recorded for this clone. With the read ending 3 residues before the CDR3 end, the germline J gene is used to fill in that end. The chain uses TRBV6-1 and TRBJ2-4; tentative D call: TRBD1 (5 bases). V lost 1 base, J lost 1 base, and 11 bases lay in between. This CDR3 comprises 16 residues. Germline-derived CDR1 and CDR2 are MNHNS and SASEGT. The CDR3 sequence is CASSEGSGMAKNIQYF. Incomplete CDR3 DNA: TGTGCCAGCAGTGAAGGGTCAGGGATGGCCAAAAACATT.

This clone appeared many times. The CDR3 region is CASGGAGITSSTDTQYF. The DNA read from the CDR3 is TGTGCCTCGGGGGGGGCGGGAATTACTTCTAGCACAGATACG. The chain uses TRBV9 and TRBJ2-3; 8 nucleotides align to TRBD2. The sequenced fragment ends 3 residues before the CDR3 boundary, so the rest is inferred from the germline J gene. The germline V gene encodes CDR1 SGDLS and CDR2 YYNGEE. V shed 10 bases and J 0 bases; nucleotides not matched to a gene: 16. The length of the CDR3 is 17 residues.

This clone was picked up many times. Read data end 3 residues before the CDR3 end; the end is taken from the germline J gene. The chain recombines TRBV30 with TRBJ2-4; no definite D call. There are 13 residues in the CDR3. Trimming cost V 5 bases and J 5 bases, with 13 bases left between them. The germline gives CDR1 GTSNPN, CDR2 SVGIG (reference sequence). CDR3 DNA (partial): TGTGCCTGGGAACAGAAAGGCGAAAACATT. Protein sequence: CAWEQKGENI. The entire CDR3 protein reads CAWEQKGENIQYF. Together with reference TRBV30 and TRBJ2-4, the CDR3 gives the full variable domain: SQTIHQWPATLVQPVGSPLSLECTVEGTSNPNLYWYRQAAGRGLQLLFYSVGIGQISSEVPQNLSASRPQDRQFILSSKKLLLSDSGFYLCAWEQKGENIQYFGAGTRLSVL.

This clone has ten or more counts. One junction end disagrees with the germline gene, perhaps due to a read error. The CDR3 goes on 3 residues after the read ends, and that part is filled in from the germline J gene. The chain combines TRBV4-1 with TRBJ2-5, with a tentative D call TRBD2 (5 bases). Germline V gene lookup returns CDR1 MGHRA and CDR2 YSYEKL. This CDR3 has 16 residues. CDR3 amino acids: CTSSQVFDYRQETQYF. The sequenced part of the CDR3 DNA is TGCACCAGCAGCCAAGTCTTCGACTACCGCCAAGAGACC.

This clone was counted many times. The read falls 3 residues short of the CDR3 end, and the missing part is taken from the germline J gene. The chain employs TRBV19 and TRBJ1-2, with D possibly being TRBD1 (5 bases). CDR1 and CDR2 (germline): LNHDA, SQIVND (reference sequence). Trimming removed 4 bases from V and 3 bases from J, with 12 bases in between. This CDR3 region has 14 residues. The CDR3 region is CASSTGGAHYGYTF. CDR3 DNA, as far as it was read: TGTGCCAGTAGTACGGGCGGGGCGCACTATGGC. The whole variable domain, remainder taken from reference TRBV19 and TRBJ1-2, is DGGITQSPKYLFRKEGQNVTLSCEQNLNHDAMYWYRQDPGQGLRLIYYSQIVNDFQKGDIAEGYSVSREKKESFPLTVTSAQKNPTAFYLCASSTGGAHYGYTFGSGTRLTVV.

This clone was seen repeatedly, ten times or more. Coverage ceases 3 residues before the CDR3 finishes, and the germline J gene fills in the end. V is TRBV29-1 and J is TRBJ2-7, with 7 bases lining up with TRBD1. The CDR3 loop spans 12 amino acids. V trimming: 4 bases; J trimming: 3 bases; junction bases outside the gene matches: 3. The germline CDR1 and CDR2 sequences are SQVTM and ANQGSEA. Incomplete CDR3 DNA: TGCAGCGTTGTAGGGGACAGCTACGAG. Encoded protein: CSVVGDSYE. The entire CDR3 sequence reads CSVVGDSYEQYF.

In its sample, this clone was seen many times. The CDR3 loop reads CSARGKTSGRSTDTQYF. The part of the CDR3 DNA that was read is TGCAGTGCTAGAGGCAAAACTAGCGGGAGAAGCACAGATACG. This chain joins TRBV20-1 and TRBJ2-3; 11 nucleotides agree with TRBD2. The read terminates 3 residues before the CDR3 end, so the remaining end is supplied by the germline J gene. The CDR3 contains 17 residues. Trimming at V came to 1 base and at J to 0 bases, leaving 6 bases not matched to a gene. Germline CDR1 reads DFQATT; CDR2 reads SNEGSKA (reference sequence).

The CDR3 sequence is CAGRGRGNYEQYF. The CDR3 DNA, read in part, is TGTGCCGGCAGGGGGAGGGGAAACTACGAG. This sequence joins TRBV30 and TRBJ2-7; D might be TRBD1 or TRBD2, each matching 7 bases. The DNA ends 3 residues before the CDR3 does, and the rest of the CDR3 is filled in from the germline J gene. The CDR3 length is 13 residues. CDR1 GTSNPN and CDR2 SVGIG come from the germline V gene (reference sequence). V lost 8 bases and J 3 bases, leaving 17 bases between the germline ends.

This clone was seen repeatedly, ten times or more. Sequencing ends 3 residues short of the CDR3 end; the germline J gene provides the rest. The J gene is TRBJ1-1, the V gene TRBV19; D might be TRBD1 (6 bases). Per the germline V gene, CDR1 is LNHDA and CDR2 is SQIVND (reference sequence). The CDR3 extends over 12 amino acids. The covered CDR3 bases are TGTGCCAGTAGCCGCTCCGGGACAGAA. Protein product: CASSRSGTE. The CDR3 in full is CASSRSGTEAFF.

At least ten counts were recorded for this clone. The sequence runs out 3 residues before the end of the CDR3; the remainder is reconstructed from the germline J gene. The chain uses TRBV5-1 and TRBJ2-2, with D tentatively TRBD1 (6 bases). Germline CDR1 is SGHRS and CDR2 is YFSETQ. The CDR3 contains 16 residues. Trimming took off 3 bases at V and 4 bases at J, with 16 bases between the two ends. The CDR3 sequence: CASSYPRTDPTGELFF. The sequenced part of the CDR3 DNA is TGCGCCAGCAGCTACCCCAGGACAGATCCCACCGGGGAG.

This clone has a count of ten or more. Read data end 3 residues before the CDR3 end; the end is taken from the germline J gene. The chain uses TRBV18 and TRBJ1-1, with a weak D call TRBD1 (5 bases). Deletions cut 3 bases from V and 4 bases from J, with 9 bases between. CDR1 and CDR2 (germline): KGHSH, LQKENI. The CDR3 runs to 13 residues. CDR3 amino acids: CASSPSQGTEAFF. The part of the CDR3 DNA that was read is TGTGCCAGCTCACCGAGCCAGGGCACTGAA.

This clone was recorded at least ten times. The read falls 3 residues short of the CDR3 end, and the missing part is taken from the germline J gene. This chain joins TRBV20-1 and TRBJ2-5; possibly TRBD1 for D (6 bases). The CDR3 has 14 residues. The germline V and J ends were trimmed by 6 bases and 2 bases, with 16 bases remaining between them. CDR1 is DFQATT, CDR2 SNEGSKA, per germline (reference sequence). The CDR3 DNA, read in part, is TGCAGTGCAACCCCGGGACAAATACAAGAGACC. Translated: CSATPGQIQET. The entire CDR3 sequence reads CSATPGQIQETQYF.

In its sample, this clone was seen many times. The covered CDR3 bases are TGCGCCAGCAGCCGTACCGGGACAGCATATGACTCTGGAAACACC. The encoded protein is CASSRTGTAYDSGNT. The full-length CDR3 reads as CASSRTGTAYDSGNTIYF. The chain joins TRBV5-1 to TRBJ1-3, with 7 positions matching TRBD1. Read sequence stops 3 residues before the CDR3 end, and the germline J gene provides the missing end. V lost 4 bases, J lost 0 bases, and 13 bases stayed unmatched. The CDR3 consists of 18 residues. CDR1 is SGHRS and CDR2 is YFSETQ in the germline V gene.

This clone was recorded at least ten times. Sequence at one end of the junction differs from germline and may be a read error. The CDR3 is cut off 3 residues early in the read; its end comes from the germline J gene. V gene TRBV4-2 combines with J gene TRBJ1-4; a possible D gene is TRBD1 (5 bases). The CDR3 covers 16 residues. CDR1 is LGHNA, CDR2 YNFKEQ, per germline. This CDR3 reads CASSHGSGQGNEKLFF. The DNA read from the CDR3 is TGCGCCAGCAGCCACGGATCAGGGCAGGGTAATGAAAAA.

There are many counts of this clone. The read stops 3 residues short of the end of the CDR3; the missing end is completed from the germline J gene. The genes are TRBV4-1 and TRBJ2-5; a possible D gene is TRBD2 (6 bases). The CDR3 has 13 amino acids. Germline V gene data show CDR1 as MGHRA and CDR2 as YSYEKL. V dropped 2 bases and J dropped 5 bases, with 9 bases sitting between them. The CDR3 bases that were read are TGCGCCAGCAGCCAAAGACTAGGGGAGACC. Amino acid sequence: CASSQRLGET. The entire CDR3 protein reads CASSQRLGETQYF.

This clone was counted at least ten times. The CDR3 here is CASSSGGSGRTYEQYF. CDR3 DNA, as far as it was read: TGTGCCAGCAGCTCCGGGGGAAGCGGGAGAACGTACGAG. V gene TRBV7-8 combines with J gene TRBJ2-7; 8 bases fit TRBD2. The CDR3 extends 3 residues past the end of the read, so its final part is completed from the germline J gene. The CDR3 has 16 residues. Trimming cost V 4 bases and J 4 bases; bases outside gene matches: 12. Germline lookup yields CDR1 SGHVS and CDR2 FQNEAQ. Full variable domain (outside the CDR3, taken from reference TRBV7-8 and TRBJ2-7): GAGVSQSPRYKVAKRGQDVALRCDPISGHVSLFWYQQALGQGPEFLTYFQNEAQLDKSGLPSDRFFAERPEGSVSTLKIQRTQQEDSAVYLCASSSGGSGRTYEQYFGPGTRLTVT.